This TCR beta chain derives from a study of monozygotic twins with inflammatory bowel disease. Every donor provided one blood sample measuring less than 3 ml. In regard to this clonotype: Its antigen is currently unknown.

Study observations and caveats: IBD patients showed reduced TCRbeta diversity (inverse Simpson) versus healthy co-twins. Possibly reflecting limited power, no difference in repertoire similarity was found between concordant and discordant twins.

TCRdb reprocessed the 5' RACE reads, keeping one entry per CDR3 protein, no DNA. This sample's table has about 130,000 distinct CDR3 sequences. Germline V gene sequence: CDR1 MGHRA, CDR2 YSYEKL. This CDR3 has 19 residues. The source material was blood. The chain combines TRBV4-1 with TRBJ1-5; TCRdb gives TRBD1 as the D gene, but with no DNA this cannot be confirmed. The sequence was obtained from a human donor with ulcerative colitis or Crohn's disease, or a healthy co-twin of an affected twin (not recorded which). The CDR3 spells CASSQKSGVGTVSNQPQHF.